What follows are 25 T cell receptor beta chains derived from one specimen sequenced in a study of blood T cell repertoires in COVID-19 (TCRdb year 2020). The receptor library was made with the immunoSEQ multiplex PCR assay. The table comes from immuneACCESS by way of TCRdb, which keeps in-frame sequences with V and J called. Part of the clones is missing from these tables; in studies checked, under half for an unresolved V gene and the rest for unknown reasons. The sample contains about 72,000 clones, approximately 84% of them found a single time. The top ten constitute approximately 11% of the sample. Sequencing used peripheral blood. The receptors were sampled from a man in his 70s with active or convalescent COVID-19.

V is TRBV20-1 and J is TRBJ1-1; D possibly corresponds to TRBD1 (6 bases). Between the trimmed V and J ends, which lost 3 bases and 4 bases, there was a span of 9 bases. Germline V gives CDR1 DFQATT, CDR2 SNEGSKA (reference sequence). The CDR3 is made up of 12 amino acids. The CDR3 DNA is TGCAGTGCTAGTAGGGGGGGCACTGAAGCTTTCTTT. Translating it yields CSASRGGTEAFF.

This clone was counted between two and nine times. The rearrangement links TRBV20-1 to TRBJ1-5; unclear D gene. The V and J ends lost 3 bases and 5 bases respectively, with 14 bases between them. Germline CDR1 is DFQATT and CDR2 is SNEGSKA (reference sequence). The CDR3 runs 14 residues. CDR3 DNA: TGCAGTGCTAGTCGGAAGGGAGGGTATCAGCCCCAGCATTTT. Translation: CSASRKGGYQPQHF.

The chain carries TRBV3-1 (or the pseudogene TRBV3-2) and TRBJ1-2; D not resolved. V shed 2 bases and J shed 5 bases, with 12 bases lying between them. This CDR3 region has 14 residues. Per the germline V gene, CDR1 is LGHDT and CDR2 is YNNKEL (reference sequence). CDR3 bases: TGTGCCAGCAGCCAACCTGGGCAGGCATATGGCTACACCTTC. Protein: CASSQPGQAYGYTF.

This clone occurred a few times. The genes are TRBV7-9 and TRBJ2-2; tentative D call: TRBD1 (6 bases). V was pared by 6 bases and J by 4 bases, with 12 bases between. Germline-derived CDR1 and CDR2 are SEHNR and FQNEAQ (reference sequence). CDR3 length equals 14 residues. The CDR3 DNA reads as TGTGCCAGCAGTACTCGACAGGCCACCGGGGAGCTGTTTTTT. It specifies CASSTRQATGELFF.

The CDR3 bases are TGTGCCAGCAGCCCTGGGACAGGGGGCATCTCTGGAAACACCATATATTTT. Amino acid sequence: CASSPGTGGISGNTIYF. The chain has TRBV7-9 and TRBJ1-3; 12 bases align to TRBD1. Germline trimming cut 5 bases from V and 0 bases from J; bases unmatched to any gene: 5. The CDR3 sequence is 17 residues long. Germline CDR1 reads SEHNR; CDR2 reads FQNEAQ (reference sequence).

This chain uses TRBV6-5 with TRBJ2-2; maybe TRBD2 (5 bases). This CDR3 is built from 16 residues. CDR1 and CDR2 from the germline V gene are MNHEY and SVGAGI. The germline V and J ends were trimmed by 0 bases and 7 bases, with 15 bases remaining between them. In nucleotides, the CDR3 is TGTGCCAGCAGTTACTCGGGAGATGGCATCGGCGGGGAGCTGTTTTTT. Amino acid sequence: CASSYSGDGIGGELFF.

This chain joins TRBV5-1 and TRBJ2-1, with D maybe TRBD1 (7 bases). CDR1 is SGHRS, CDR2 YFSETQ, per germline. The ends were cut back, 4 bases at V and 4 bases at J, with 12 bases in the middle. There are 14 residues in the CDR3. CDR3 sequence: CASSGGGPYNEQFF. In DNA, the CDR3 is TGCGCCAGCAGCGGAGGGGGCCCGTACAATGAGCAGTTCTTC.

This clone has only one observation. The gene calls are TRBV2 and TRBJ2-2; TRBD2 agrees at 7 bases. There are 13 residues in the CDR3. Germline lookup yields CDR1 SNHLY and CDR2 FYNNEI. The V gene end was trimmed by 8 bases and the J gene end by 3 bases; junction bases not matched to a gene: 3. The CDR3 loop reads CASWGGYTGELFF. In DNA form, the CDR3 reads TGTGCCAGCTGGGGGGGGTACACCGGGGAGCTGTTTTTT.

The gene calls are TRBV27 and TRBJ2-7; tentatively, D is TRBD2 (5 bases). This CDR3 has 14 amino acids. Trimming shortened V by 3 bases and J by 2 bases, and 11 bases separated the two germline ends. Germline values: CDR1 MNHEY, CDR2 SMNVEV (reference sequence). CDR3 in amino acids: CASSFLGVTYEQYF. The CDR3 DNA reads TGTGCCAGCAGTTTCCTCGGGGTTACCTACGAGCAGTACTTC.

The chain's CDR3 is CASSPQGTGQETQYF. In DNA form, the CDR3 reads TGTGCCAGCAGCCCCCAGGGGACGGGACAAGAGACCCAGTACTTC. The chain is built from TRBV11-3 and TRBJ2-5; D possibly corresponds to TRBD1 (6 bases). Trimming removed 5 bases at V and 2 bases at J, with 15 bases between. Germline values: CDR1 SGHNT, CDR2 YENEEA. The CDR3 extends over 15 amino acids.

J is TRBJ1-2 and V is TRBV28; the D is unclear. This CDR3 has 14 amino acids. The germline gives CDR1 MDHEN, CDR2 SYDVKM. Trimming left V 1 base short and J 2 bases short, with 8 bases between. As DNA, the CDR3 is TGTGCCAGCAGTTTATCGGGGTCAAACTATGGCTACACCTTC. Its protein is CASSLSGSNYGYTF.

The chain has TRBV7-2 and TRBJ1-2, with TRBD1 matching over 7 bases. The germline gives CDR1 SGHTA, CDR2 FQGNSA. V shed 4 bases, J shed 4 bases, and the junction held 6 bases outside the gene matches. The CDR3 is 14 amino acids. The CDR3 protein is CASSSRQGVYGYTF. For the CDR3, the DNA is TGTGCCAGCAGCTCGCGACAGGGAGTCTATGGCTACACCTTC. The full variable domain, its missing parts supplied by reference TRBV7-2 and TRBJ1-2, is GAGVSQSPSNKVTEKGKDVELRCDPISGHTALYWYRQSLGQGLEFLIYFQGNSAPDKSGLPSDRFSAERTGGSVSTLTIQRTQQEDSAVYLCASSSRQGVYGYTFGSGTRLTVV.

This clone was observed once. The V gene is TRBV28, the J gene TRBJ2-7; 10 bases match TRBD1. Germline CDR1 MDHEN, CDR2 SYDVKM. The CDR3 consists of 15 residues. Trimming took 4 bases from V and 1 from J; bases not matched to a gene: 4. CDR3 region: CASSSTGGLSYEQYF. In DNA, the CDR3 is TGTGCCAGCAGTTCGACAGGGGGCTTGTCCTACGAGCAGTACTTC.

V is TRBV28 and J is TRBJ2-5; D gene unclear. From germline, CDR1 is MDHEN and CDR2 SYDVKM. CDR3 length: 14 residues. The V and J ends lost 3 bases and 3 bases respectively, with 11 bases between them. CDR3 coding DNA: TGTGCCAGCAGTTTTCCCCCAAATGAAGAGACCCAGTACTTC. This codes for CASSFPPNEETQYF. Filled out from reference TRBV28 and TRBJ2-5, the complete variable domain reads DVKVTQSSRYLVKRTGEKVFLECVQDMDHENMFWYRQDPGLGLRLIYFSYDVKMKEKGDIPEGYSVSREKKERFSLILESASTNQTSMYLCASSFPPNEETQYFGPGTRLLVL.

The rearrangement joins TRBV18 to TRBJ2-7, with 11 bases that match TRBD2. The CDR3 contains 16 residues. Germline-derived CDR1 and CDR2 are KGHSH and LQKENI. The ends lost 3 bases at V and 2 bases at J; junction bases unmatched: 6. CDR3 in DNA: TGTGCCAGCTCACCTCTAGGGACTAGCGGCGCCTACGAGCAGTACTTC. This codes for CASSPLGTSGAYEQYF. Complete variable domain (other parts from reference TRBV18 and TRBJ2-7): NAGVMQNPRHLVRRRGQEARLRCSPMKGHSHVYWYRQLPEEGLKFMVYLQKENIIDESGMPKERFSAEFPKEGPSILRIQQVVRGDSAAYFCASSPLGTSGAYEQYFGPGTRLTVT.

The chain recombines TRBV5-5 with TRBJ1-5, with a possible D match to TRBD1 (6 bases). Germline CDR1 is SGHKS and CDR2 is YYEKEE (reference sequence). The CDR3 is 17 residues long. The ends were cut back, 2 bases at V and 4 bases at J, with 19 bases in the middle. The CDR3 loop reads CASSLGLQGLGNQPQHF. The CDR3 coding sequence is TGTGCCAGCAGCTTAGGCCTACAGGGACTAGGAAATCAGCCCCAGCATTTT.

This clone has just one count. V and J are TRBV7-9 and TRBJ2-7; D call uncertain. Germline CDR1 SEHNR, CDR2 FQNEAQ (reference sequence). The CDR3 covers 13 residues. The germline V and J ends were trimmed by 1 base and 3 bases, with 7 bases remaining between them. CDR3 nucleotides: TGTGCCAGCAGCTTAGGGCAGGTCTACGAGCAGTACTTC. Its translation is CASSLGQVYEQYF.

The chain recombines TRBV4-3 with TRBJ2-7; 9 bases map to TRBD1. Germline V gene data show CDR1 as LGHNA and CDR2 as YSLEER. The V gene end was trimmed by 4 bases and the J gene end by 2 bases; junction bases not matched to a gene: 6. The CDR3 loop spans 15 amino acids. Here the CDR3 reads CASSLEGQGPYEQYF. The CDR3 DNA reads as TGCGCCAGCAGCCTCGAGGGACAGGGACCCTACGAGCAGTACTTC.

This chain uses TRBV15 with TRBJ2-5; 8 bases fit TRBD1. After removal of 5 bases from V and 3 bases from J, the junction contained 5 bases not matched to a gene. CDR1 and CDR2 from the germline V gene are LNHNV and YYDKDF (reference sequence). This CDR3 comprises 14 residues. CDR3 bases: TGTGCCACCAGCCGGGACAGGCAAAAAGAGACCCAGTACTTC. Translation: CATSRDRQKETQYF.

This chain connects TRBV6-7 to TRBJ1-2, with 8 nucleotides matching TRBD1. TRBV6-7 carries the ORF label, with uncertain function. Trimming at V came to 5 bases and at J to 4 bases, leaving 9 bases not matched to a gene. The length of the CDR3 is 15 residues. The CDR3 sequence is CASSTRQGITYGYTF. The CDR3 bases are TGTGCCAGCAGTACCCGACAGGGGATTACCTATGGCTACACCTTC.

The table lists this clone with a count of one. The rearrangement links TRBV7-2 to TRBJ2-2; 10 nucleotides align to TRBD2. The V gene end was trimmed by 0 bases and the J gene end by 5 bases; junction bases not matched to a gene: 3. Germline values: CDR1 SGHTA, CDR2 FQGNSA. The length of the CDR3 is 16 residues. The CDR3 protein is CASSLAASGSTGELFF. CDR3 sequence (DNA): TGTGCCAGCAGCTTAGCCGCTAGCGGGAGTACCGGGGAGCTGTTTTTT.

The genes are TRBV9 and TRBJ1-2, with 7 bases that match TRBD1. Germline CDR1 and CDR2: SGDLS and YYNGEE. The V segment lost 0 bases and the J segment 8 bases; nucleotides outside the gene matches: 7. The CDR3 runs to 14 residues. CDR3 bases: TGTGCCAGCAGCGTAGTTGTAGGGGGCGGAGGCTACACCTTC. This gives the protein CASSVVVGGGGYTF.

The rearrangement links TRBV3-1 (or the pseudogene TRBV3-2) to TRBJ1-5; weak D call: TRBD1 (6 bases). This CDR3 is 14 amino acids long. The V gene lost 5 bases and the J gene lost 6 bases, with 14 bases spanning the gap. Germline CDR1 LGHDT, CDR2 YNNKEL (reference sequence). In DNA, the CDR3 is TGTGCCAGCAGCGATTTCCAGGGGTCTCAGCCCCAGCATTTT. It codes for CASSDFQGSQPQHF.

The chain uses TRBV28 and TRBJ1-2; 9 bases agree with TRBD1. After removal of 2 bases from V and 5 bases from J, the junction contained 9 bases not matched to a gene. The CDR3 runs 16 residues. CDR1 and CDR2 (germline): MDHEN, SYDVKM. The CDR3 region is CASSLPPGQGQYGYTF. In nucleotides, the CDR3 is TGTGCCAGCAGTTTACCTCCAGGACAGGGGCAATATGGCTACACCTTC.

This sequence joins TRBV15 and TRBJ1-1; 8 bases match TRBD1. CDR1 LNHNV and CDR2 YYDKDF come from the germline V gene (reference sequence). This CDR3 has 17 residues. Trimming removed 0 bases from V and 1 base from J; junction bases left unmatched: 7. The CDR3 sequence: CATSRDRDRRRNTEAFF. CDR3 nucleotide sequence: TGTGCCACCAGCAGAGATCGGGACAGGCGAAGGAACACTGAAGCTTTCTTT.